This TCR beta chain is drawn from a study of blood T cell repertoires in COVID-19. CDR1 and CDR2 from the germline V gene are MNHEY and SVGEGT. Trimming took off 5 bases at V and 12 bases at J, with 17 bases between the two ends. The CDR3 consists of 13 residues. Data came from immunoSEQ multiplex PCR; TCRdb stores just in-frame clones and leaves some out. Of 150,000 to 200,000 clones in the sample, around nine tenths were seen once. The clonotype originates from a human donor in a cohort sampled during active COVID-19. The source material was peripheral blood. J is TRBJ2-1 and V is TRBV6-2 or TRBV6-3; unclear D gene. The DNA for the CDR3 is TGTGCCAGCAGTAATAGCTACGGATCTGGGCAGTTCTTC. Protein sequence: CASSNSYGSGQFF.